Ten or more counts support the clone carrying this T cell receptor beta chain. Its cognate antigen is unknown. TCRdb independently ran MiXCR on the 5' RACE reads; one entry per CDR3 protein. The sample comprises fewer than 650,000 distinct CDR3 sequences, 7.1% of which are singletons, and over 1.5% rests with the top ten. This entry comes from a study of identical twins. V lost 1 base and J lost 0; bases outside the gene matches: 7. CDR1 and CDR2 (germline): MGHRA, YSYEKL. This CDR3 comprises 17 residues. Study-level findings and limits: Fewer insertions characterized abundant cord blood beta clonotypes, whereas memory repertoires showed none. Conclusions relied on cross-sectional statistical analysis, not following the same donors. Out-of-frame TCR alpha sharing observed in monozygotic twins exceeded model estimates.

These data also featured in a second study, about yellow fever vaccine responses in identical twins. This second study says: As reported, the vaccine T cell response of twins seemed partly convergent and partly personalized.

This receptor was identified in a woman aged 18-29 years in good health. The chain has TRBV4-1 and TRBJ2-3, with 7 nucleotides matching TRBD2. Sequences were obtained from PBMCs. CDR3 DNA: TGCGCCAGCAGCCAAGTGCCCGGGACTACTAGCACAGATACGCAGTATTTT. It specifies CASSQVPGTTSTDTQYF.